The 23 T cell receptor beta chains reported below all come from one sample, sequenced in a study of blood T cell repertoires in COVID-19. Using immunoSEQ multiplex PCR, the repertoire was profiled, and TCRdb retains in-frame clones only, with some absent. The sample consists of approximately 240,000 clones, 88% of them appearing once. Sequencing was performed on peripheral blood. The receptors were sampled from a middle-aged woman who had recovered from COVID-19.

In this sample, this clone turned up once. The chain recombines TRBV5-1 with TRBJ2-5; 7 bases agree with TRBD1. Germline assignment: CDR1 SGHRS and CDR2 YFSETQ. V was pared by 4 bases and J by 1 base, with 10 bases of the junction left unmatched. This CDR3 is built from 16 residues. This CDR3 reads CASSLSGGIPQETQYF. CDR3 bases: TGCGCCAGCAGCCTTTCAGGGGGTATCCCCCAAGAGACCCAGTACTTC.

There are many counts of this clone. CDR3 sequence (DNA): TGCGCCAGCAGCTCAGCAGGGGGCGCGGGAAATGTGAACACCGGGGAGCTGTTTTTT. It yields the protein CASSSAGGAGNVNTGELFF. The V gene is TRBV5-1, the J gene TRBJ2-2, with 8 bases identical to TRBD1. The CDR3 has 19 amino acids. The trim removed 3 bases at V and 1 base at J, leaving 14 bases unmatched. Germline V gene lookup returns CDR1 SGHRS and CDR2 YFSETQ.

The rearrangement uses TRBV4-1 and TRBJ2-2; 9 bases match TRBD1. This CDR3 contains 17 residues. V lost 2 bases and J lost 4; bases outside the gene matches: 8. The germline V gene has CDR1 MGHRA and CDR2 YSYEKL. CDR3 region: CASSQQPGTGPTGELFF. The CDR3 DNA reads TGCGCCAGCAGCCAACAACCAGGGACAGGGCCCACCGGGGAGCTGTTTTTT.

V gene TRBV27 combines with J gene TRBJ2-7, with 9 bases aligning to TRBD2. The germline CDR1 and CDR2 sequences are MNHEY and SMNVEV (reference sequence). V dropped 5 bases and J dropped 2; count of bases not matched to a gene: 1. CDR3 length: 13 amino acids. For the CDR3, the DNA is TGTGCCAGCAGTCTAGCGGGGCCCTACGAGCAGTACTTC. This translates into CASSLAGPYEQYF.

The chain is built from TRBV6-5 and TRBJ2-7; tentatively, D is TRBD2 (5 bases). This CDR3 has 15 residues. Trimming stripped 6 bases from V and 0 bases from J, with 15 bases between. Germline V gene lookup returns CDR1 MNHEY and CDR2 SVGAGI. In nucleotides, the CDR3 is TGTGCCAGCAGGGACTTACTCGGCGCCTCCTACGAGCAGTACTTC. Protein product: CASRDLLGASYEQYF.

The chain couples TRBV19 to TRBJ1-1; 9 positions match TRBD1. After removal of 5 bases from V and 4 bases from J, the junction contained 8 bases not matched to a gene. Germline V CDR1 and CDR2: LNHDA, SQIVND (reference sequence). This CDR3 contains 15 residues. CDR3 in amino acids: CASSENRGPGTEAFF. DNA of the CDR3: TGTGCCAGTAGTGAAAACAGGGGGCCCGGCACTGAAGCTTTCTTT.

This rearrangement joins TRBV27 to TRBJ2-2; tentatively, D is TRBD1 (5 bases). CDR1 and CDR2 (germline): MNHEY, SMNVEV (reference sequence). V lost 2 bases, J lost 1 base, and 11 bases lay in between. The CDR3 runs 16 residues. The CDR3 bases are TGTGCCAGCAGTTTAAGGGGCAGGCTGAACACCGGGGAGCTGTTTTTT. Amino acids: CASSLRGRLNTGELFF.

The rearrangement uses TRBV29-1 and TRBJ2-7; 7 positions agree with TRBD1. The CDR3 loop spans 14 amino acids. Germline V gives CDR1 SQVTM, CDR2 ANQGSEA. The junction had 10 bases not matched to a gene; V was cut back by 4 bases and J by 4 bases. CDR3 nucleotides: TGCAGCGTTGGCGCCGGGACAGAAGGATACGAGCAGTACTTC. Translated, it gives CSVGAGTEGYEQYF.

This clone has a single count. This specimen includes other DNA sequences encoding the same CDR3. This rearrangement joins TRBV6-5 to TRBJ2-7, with D tentatively TRBD2 (6 bases). V was cut by 6 bases and J by 0 bases, with 15 bases left in between. Germline CDR1 MNHEY, CDR2 SVGAGI. CDR3 length equals 15 residues. The CDR3 region is CASSYGTGLSYEQYF. CDR3 sequence (DNA): TGTGCCAGCAGCTACGGGACTGGTCTCTCCTACGAGCAGTACTTC.

The rearrangement uses TRBV7-2 and TRBJ2-3; TRBD2 aligns across 9 bases. The CDR3 is 16 residues long. Germline CDR1 is SGHTA and CDR2 is FQGNSA. V dropped 3 bases and J dropped 0; count of bases not matched to a gene: 4. The CDR3 protein is CASSFGLASSTDTQYF. CDR3 sequence (DNA): TGTGCCAGCAGCTTCGGACTAGCGTCTAGCACAGATACGCAGTATTTT.

The chain uses TRBV15 and TRBJ2-7; D may be TRBD2 (6 bases). Germline V CDR1 and CDR2: LNHNV, YYDKDF (reference sequence). The V and J ends lost 0 bases and 5 bases respectively, with 17 bases between them. The CDR3 consists of 16 residues. The CDR3 spells CATSRDLGGTIDEQYF. CDR3 nucleotide sequence: TGTGCCACCAGCAGAGATTTGGGGGGTACCATCGACGAGCAGTACTTC.

The chain joins TRBV7-3 to TRBJ1-6; TRBD1 might be the D (6 bases). V lost 2 bases and J lost 5, with 10 bases in between. CDR3 length: 15 residues. Germline V gives CDR1 SGHTA, CDR2 FQGTGA. The CDR3: CASSLDRTDNSPLHF. CDR3 in DNA: TGTGCCAGCAGCTTAGACAGGACAGATAATTCACCCCTCCACTTT.

The chain carries TRBV6-5 and TRBJ1-2; TRBD1 matches 7 bases. The germline gives CDR1 MNHEY, CDR2 SVGAGI. The CDR3 consists of 15 residues. J was trimmed by 4 bases and V by 0 bases; bases with no gene match: 5. The CDR3 here is CASSYSGGQLYGYTF. CDR3 coding DNA: TGTGCCAGCAGTTACTCGGGGGGACAGCTCTATGGCTACACCTTC.

V usage is TRBV19 and J usage is TRBJ1-2; no firm D call. Germline V CDR1 and CDR2: LNHDA, SQIVND (reference sequence). The V and J ends lost 5 bases and 3 bases respectively, with 10 bases between them. This CDR3 has 13 amino acids. CDR3 region: CASSPRGHYGYTF. The CDR3 coding sequence is TGTGCCAGTAGTCCCCGGGGTCACTATGGCTACACCTTC.

V gene TRBV15 combines with J gene TRBJ2-5, with TRBD2 matching over 10 bases. The germline V gene encodes CDR1 LNHNV and CDR2 YYDKDF (reference sequence). V dropped 0 bases and J dropped 5; count of bases not matched to a gene: 6. The CDR3 covers 16 residues. The CDR3 protein is CATSRDQREGLETQYF. The CDR3, as DNA: TGTGCCACCAGCAGAGACCAGCGGGAGGGCTTGGAGACCCAGTACTTC.

The chain uses TRBV28 and TRBJ2-2, with TRBD1 as a possible D gene (6 bases). V lost 4 bases and J lost 4, with 7 bases in between. Looked up from germline, CDR1 is MDHEN and CDR2 is SYDVKM. CDR3 length: 13 amino acids. For the CDR3, the DNA is TGTGCCAGCAGTTCCAGGGGCACCGGGGAGCTGTTTTTT. It translates to CASSSRGTGELFF.

This chain connects TRBV7-2 to TRBJ2-1; the match to TRBD1 covers 7 bases. The germline V gene encodes CDR1 SGHTA and CDR2 FQGNSA. The CDR3 runs 16 residues. V was clipped by 3 bases and J by 4 bases; unmatched bases: 9. DNA of the CDR3: TGTGCCAGCAGCTTCAGAGGGACAGAGGGTTACAATGAGCAGTTCTTC. Protein product: CASSFRGTEGYNEQFF.

V gene TRBV6-5 combines with J gene TRBJ1-5; 11 bases line up with TRBD1. The CDR3 is 13 residues long. Germline CDR1 is MNHEY and CDR2 is SVGAGI. Germline trimming cut 8 bases from V and 4 bases from J; bases unmatched to any gene: 1. CDR3 DNA sequence: TGTGCCAGCCGGGACAGGGGGAATCAGCCCCAGCATTTT. This translates into CASRDRGNQPQHF.

CDR3 nucleotides: TGTGCCAGCAGTTTAAGACAGCCTATTAATGAAAAACTGTTTTTT. Amino acid sequence: CASSLRQPINEKLFF. The chain is built from TRBV6-5 and TRBJ1-4; TRBD1 might be the D (5 bases). This CDR3 has 15 residues. V lost 4 bases, J lost 4 bases, and 13 bases lay in between. Germline assignment: CDR1 MNHEY and CDR2 SVGAGI.

The chain combines TRBV5-1 with TRBJ2-5, with TRBD1 identical over 7 bases. CDR1 and CDR2 from the germline V gene are SGHRS and YFSETQ. The CDR3 sequence is 16 residues long. V lost 2 bases to trimming and J lost 5 bases; unmatched junction nucleotides: 12. The CDR3 nucleotides are TGCGCCAGCAGCTTAGTCCCCTTGACAGGGCACGAGACCCAGTACTTC. This codes for CASSLVPLTGHETQYF.

The V gene is TRBV15, the J gene TRBJ2-2; D might be TRBD1 (6 bases). The CDR3 is 14 residues long. The V end lost 5 bases, the J end lost 6 bases, and 13 bases lay between the germline ends. Germline-derived CDR1 and CDR2 are LNHNV and YYDKDF (reference sequence). The CDR3 loop reads CATSHASGAGELFF. CDR3 nucleotides: TGTGCCACCAGCCACGCCTCAGGGGCCGGGGAGCTGTTTTTT.

The chain couples TRBV27 to TRBJ1-5; unclear D gene. Germline CDR1 is MNHEY and CDR2 is SMNVEV (reference sequence). The CDR3 loop spans 15 amino acids. The V and J ends lost 6 bases and 2 bases respectively, with 14 bases between them. The DNA for the CDR3 is TGTGCCAGCAGCTTAGGAGGGCTGGGCAATCAGCCCCAGCATTTT. Translation gives CASSLGGLGNQPQHF.

The CDR3 is CASSPRMGQGGLQGEQYF. The CDR3 DNA follows: TGTGCCAGTAGTCCACGAATGGGACAGGGGGGGCTCCAGGGCGAGCAGTACTTC. This chain links TRBV19 with TRBJ2-7, with 11 bases identical to TRBD1. CDR1 and CDR2 from the germline V gene are LNHDA and SQIVND (reference sequence). The V segment lost 5 bases and the J segment 6 bases; nucleotides outside the gene matches: 18. This CDR3 has 18 amino acids.